The rows below give T cell receptor beta chains drawn from one sample of a study of blood T cell repertoires in COVID-19. Profiled with immunoSEQ multiplex PCR; TCRdb holds only in-frame clones, not every one. The data show a few hundred thousand clones, over 80% seen once. Sequenced sample: PBMCs or T cells enriched from blood (not recorded which). The receptors come from a woman aged 18-30 years who had recovered from COVID-19. The conserved cysteine and the conserved F or W are not part of the CDR3 here.

>TRBJ1-5|TRBV5-6
ASSPSTGASNQPQH
>TRBJ2-4|TRBV5-1
ASRPVGGAKNIQY
>TRBJ2-1|TRBV6-5
ASSYSRWGGYNEQF
>TRBJ2-3|TRBV15
ATSREISGDTQY
>TRBJ1-2|TRBV11-2
ASSPGLSNYGYT
>TRBJ1-2|TRBV19
ASIMTAGPGQGINYGYT
>TRBJ2-1|TRBV7-8
ASIRSGTSGRAGQF
>TRBJ1-1|TRBV6-2/TRBV6-3
ASSYGQGPEAF
>TRBJ1-1|TRBV2
AIQREANTEAF
>TRBJ1-6|TRBV4-3
ASSPGSLVDSPLH
>TRBJ1-1|TRBV5-8
ASSTGGTEAF
>TRBJ2-2|TRBV28
ASSLLYRANTGELF
>TRBJ2-7|TRBV11-1
ASKQRGTGTYEQY
>TRBJ1-1|TRBV6-5
ASREKQNTEAF
>TRBJ1-6|TRBV30
AWRTGEGSPLH
>TRBJ2-5|TRBV28
ASSSGNQETQY
>TRBJ1-1|TRBV25-1
ASIGAGWNTEAF
>TRBJ2-6|TRBV4-2
ASSLPAGESAGANVLT
>TRBJ2-5|TRBV7-2
ASSLGGADFQETQY
>TRBJ1-2|TRBV6-1
ASSELGSLNYGYT
>TRBJ1-1|TRBV10-3
AISPTGEGTEAF
>TRBJ1-1|TRBV6-1
ASREGQGRDTEAF
>TRBJ2-6|TRBV7-9
ASSSARGSGANVLT
>TRBJ2-3|TRBV9
ASSSQRTGATDTQY
>TRBJ1-5|TRBV7-8
ASSVRWRRNSMDNQPQH
>TRBJ2-2|TRBV7-3
ASSFGSGSTGELF
>TRBJ1-1|TRBV27
ASRWVRGPRENTEAF
>TRBJ2-7|TRBV21-1
ASSKGKLAGGPKRDEQY
>TRBJ1-6|TRBV9
ASSVRVDNSPLH
>TRBJ2-4|TRBV28
ASSLEGARDKNIQY
>TRBJ2-7|TRBV3-1/TRBV3-2
ASSHGQGSVKY
>TRBJ1-2|TRBV7-2
ASSPKQGFGYGYT
>TRBJ2-1|TRBV9
ASSVGGSGNEQF
>TRBJ2-2|TRBV19
ASSISRNTGELF
>TRBJ2-5|TRBV5-6
ASSSPLLPGQGETQY
>TRBJ1-5|TRBV19
ASSQGNNQPQH
>TRBJ2-2|TRBV4-2
ASSQDPTSRAGTGELF
>TRBJ1-1|TRBV5-1
ASSGALNTEAF
>TRBJ1-4|TRBV27
ASSTNDRGREKLF
>TRBJ1-2|TRBV27
ASSLRAGDGGLGGYT
>TRBJ1-1|TRBV4-3
ASSQDLRGNTEAF
>TRBJ1-2|TRBV3-1/TRBV3-2
ASREQGASGYT
>TRBJ2-7|TRBV27
ARVRPGLTTYEQY
>TRBJ2-7|TRBV28
ASSLSSIYEQY
>TRBJ2-1|TRBV13
ASSLNYLYEQF
>TRBJ2-2|TRBV11-2
ASSLGAGTGELF
>TRBJ2-1|TRBV9
ASSPQDSSYNEQF
>TRBJ1-2|TRBV18
ASSPPGQGAHEPYGYT
>TRBJ2-1|TRBV19
ASGAGGPFNEQF
>TRBJ2-1|TRBV27
ASSLPGTGYHEQF
>TRBJ2-1|TRBV7-3
ASSPQTGRSYNEQF
>TRBJ1-2|TRBV28
AGRRQGGSGYGYT
>TRBJ1-4|TRBV6-5
ASSQGLTNEKLF
>TRBJ1-5|TRBV3-1/TRBV3-2
ASSPWTGNQPQH
>TRBJ2-7|TRBV7-2
ASSAVSGLAGGEQY
>TRBJ1-3|TRBV7-9
ASSPTGNGNTIY
>TRBJ1-4|TRBV9
ASSVVDSRNEKLF
>TRBJ2-7|TRBV5-6
ASSLVGGEQY
>TRBJ2-2|TRBV20-1
SASRQGAPGELF
>TRBJ2-2|TRBV18
ASSPNFIEHGELF